One sample yielded the 8 T cell receptor beta chains listed below, sequenced in a study of blood T cell repertoires in COVID-19. TCRdb's table, derived via immunoSEQ multiplex PCR, lists solely in-frame clones and lacks some. This sample has 130,000 to 150,000 clones, with 84% found just once. The sample taken for sequencing was peripheral blood. The source of these receptors is a woman in her forties or fifties in a cohort sampled during active or convalescent COVID-19.

The genes are TRBV10-3 and TRBJ2-7; the match to TRBD1 covers 7 bases. V lost 6 bases, J lost 0 bases, and 5 bases stayed unmatched. Germline loops: CDR1 ENHRY, CDR2 SYGVKD. The CDR3 has 14 residues. CDR3 DNA: TGTGCCATCAGAACCGGGACAGACTCCTACGAGCAGTACTTC. This translates into CAIRTGTDSYEQYF.

The chain is built from TRBV6-2 or TRBV6-3 and TRBJ1-2; 9 bases agree with TRBD1. The CDR3 totals 15 residues. Germline assignment: CDR1 MNHEY and CDR2 SVGEGT. V dropped 5 bases and J dropped 6; count of bases not matched to a gene: 10. CDR3 nucleotide sequence: TGTGCCAGCAGTCTTTCCGGGACAGGGAGAAATGGCTACACCTTC. Translation gives CASSLSGTGRNGYTF.

The chain has TRBV5-1 and TRBJ1-5; D ambiguous. Deletions cut 2 bases from V and 3 bases from J, with 9 bases between. CDR3 length: 14 amino acids. The germline V gene encodes CDR1 SGHRS and CDR2 YFSETQ. CDR3 residues: CASSFGEINQPQHF. In DNA, the CDR3 is TGCGCCAGCAGCTTCGGGGAAATCAATCAGCCCCAGCATTTT. The variable domain in full, with the rest retrieved from reference TRBV5-1 and TRBJ1-5, is KAGVTQTPRYLIKTRGQQVTLSCSPISGHRSVSWYQQTPGQGLQFLFEYFSETQRNKGNFPGRFSGRQFSNSRSEMNVSTLELGDSALYLCASSFGEINQPQHFGDGTRLSIL.

The V and J genes are TRBV6-5 and TRBJ1-6, with D unclear. The CDR3 runs to 15 residues. Trimming cost V 2 bases and J 8 bases, with 13 bases left between them. CDR1 and CDR2 (germline): MNHEY, SVGAGI. This CDR3 reads CASSYGRAEDSPLHF. DNA of the CDR3: TGTGCCAGCAGTTACGGCCGCGCAGAGGATTCACCCCTCCACTTT.

The V and J genes are TRBV19 and TRBJ1-1, with D possibly being TRBD1 (5 bases). Trimming stripped 2 bases from V and 2 bases from J, with 18 bases between. This CDR3 contains 17 residues. Germline V gives CDR1 LNHDA, CDR2 SQIVND (reference sequence). The CDR3 DNA sequence: TGTGCCAGTAGTATACAAACTTTGGGGGGTCGAAACACTGAAGCTTTCTTT. Translating it yields CASSIQTLGGRNTEAFF. The complete variable domain, with remaining parts taken from reference TRBV19 and TRBJ1-1, reads DGGITQSPKYLFRKEGQNVTLSCEQNLNHDAMYWYRQDPGQGLRLIYYSQIVNDFQKGDIAEGYSVSREKKESFPLTVTSAQKNPTAFYLCASSIQTLGGRNTEAFFGQGTRLTVV.

This chain's CDR3 is CSASGNTEAFF. In DNA, the CDR3 is TGCAGTGCTTCGGGTAACACTGAAGCTTTCTTT. The V and J genes are TRBV20-1 and TRBJ1-1; D gene unclear. Germline V gene lookup returns CDR1 DFQATT and CDR2 SNEGSKA (reference sequence). The CDR3 runs to 11 residues. V was cut by 5 bases and J by 2 bases, with 6 bases left in between.

The CDR3, as DNA: TGTGCCAGCAGCTCCAACAGGGAGACCCAGTACTTC. The encoded protein is CASSSNRETQYF. The chain joins TRBV11-2 to TRBJ2-5, with a weak D call TRBD1 (5 bases). CDR1 and CDR2 from the germline V gene are SGHAT and FQNNGV. This CDR3 comprises 12 residues. V lost 4 bases and J 5 bases, leaving 8 bases between the germline ends.

CDR3 in DNA: TGTGCCAGCAGCCCAACGTGGGGGCAGGGGCTCACTGAAGCTTTCTTT. It yields the protein CASSPTWGQGLTEAFF. This rearrangement joins TRBV9 to TRBJ1-1; the D gene is possibly TRBD1 (6 bases). Germline V gene data show CDR1 as SGDLS and CDR2 as YYNGEE. The germline V and J ends were trimmed by 4 bases and 4 bases, with 20 bases remaining between them. CDR3 length: 16 amino acids.